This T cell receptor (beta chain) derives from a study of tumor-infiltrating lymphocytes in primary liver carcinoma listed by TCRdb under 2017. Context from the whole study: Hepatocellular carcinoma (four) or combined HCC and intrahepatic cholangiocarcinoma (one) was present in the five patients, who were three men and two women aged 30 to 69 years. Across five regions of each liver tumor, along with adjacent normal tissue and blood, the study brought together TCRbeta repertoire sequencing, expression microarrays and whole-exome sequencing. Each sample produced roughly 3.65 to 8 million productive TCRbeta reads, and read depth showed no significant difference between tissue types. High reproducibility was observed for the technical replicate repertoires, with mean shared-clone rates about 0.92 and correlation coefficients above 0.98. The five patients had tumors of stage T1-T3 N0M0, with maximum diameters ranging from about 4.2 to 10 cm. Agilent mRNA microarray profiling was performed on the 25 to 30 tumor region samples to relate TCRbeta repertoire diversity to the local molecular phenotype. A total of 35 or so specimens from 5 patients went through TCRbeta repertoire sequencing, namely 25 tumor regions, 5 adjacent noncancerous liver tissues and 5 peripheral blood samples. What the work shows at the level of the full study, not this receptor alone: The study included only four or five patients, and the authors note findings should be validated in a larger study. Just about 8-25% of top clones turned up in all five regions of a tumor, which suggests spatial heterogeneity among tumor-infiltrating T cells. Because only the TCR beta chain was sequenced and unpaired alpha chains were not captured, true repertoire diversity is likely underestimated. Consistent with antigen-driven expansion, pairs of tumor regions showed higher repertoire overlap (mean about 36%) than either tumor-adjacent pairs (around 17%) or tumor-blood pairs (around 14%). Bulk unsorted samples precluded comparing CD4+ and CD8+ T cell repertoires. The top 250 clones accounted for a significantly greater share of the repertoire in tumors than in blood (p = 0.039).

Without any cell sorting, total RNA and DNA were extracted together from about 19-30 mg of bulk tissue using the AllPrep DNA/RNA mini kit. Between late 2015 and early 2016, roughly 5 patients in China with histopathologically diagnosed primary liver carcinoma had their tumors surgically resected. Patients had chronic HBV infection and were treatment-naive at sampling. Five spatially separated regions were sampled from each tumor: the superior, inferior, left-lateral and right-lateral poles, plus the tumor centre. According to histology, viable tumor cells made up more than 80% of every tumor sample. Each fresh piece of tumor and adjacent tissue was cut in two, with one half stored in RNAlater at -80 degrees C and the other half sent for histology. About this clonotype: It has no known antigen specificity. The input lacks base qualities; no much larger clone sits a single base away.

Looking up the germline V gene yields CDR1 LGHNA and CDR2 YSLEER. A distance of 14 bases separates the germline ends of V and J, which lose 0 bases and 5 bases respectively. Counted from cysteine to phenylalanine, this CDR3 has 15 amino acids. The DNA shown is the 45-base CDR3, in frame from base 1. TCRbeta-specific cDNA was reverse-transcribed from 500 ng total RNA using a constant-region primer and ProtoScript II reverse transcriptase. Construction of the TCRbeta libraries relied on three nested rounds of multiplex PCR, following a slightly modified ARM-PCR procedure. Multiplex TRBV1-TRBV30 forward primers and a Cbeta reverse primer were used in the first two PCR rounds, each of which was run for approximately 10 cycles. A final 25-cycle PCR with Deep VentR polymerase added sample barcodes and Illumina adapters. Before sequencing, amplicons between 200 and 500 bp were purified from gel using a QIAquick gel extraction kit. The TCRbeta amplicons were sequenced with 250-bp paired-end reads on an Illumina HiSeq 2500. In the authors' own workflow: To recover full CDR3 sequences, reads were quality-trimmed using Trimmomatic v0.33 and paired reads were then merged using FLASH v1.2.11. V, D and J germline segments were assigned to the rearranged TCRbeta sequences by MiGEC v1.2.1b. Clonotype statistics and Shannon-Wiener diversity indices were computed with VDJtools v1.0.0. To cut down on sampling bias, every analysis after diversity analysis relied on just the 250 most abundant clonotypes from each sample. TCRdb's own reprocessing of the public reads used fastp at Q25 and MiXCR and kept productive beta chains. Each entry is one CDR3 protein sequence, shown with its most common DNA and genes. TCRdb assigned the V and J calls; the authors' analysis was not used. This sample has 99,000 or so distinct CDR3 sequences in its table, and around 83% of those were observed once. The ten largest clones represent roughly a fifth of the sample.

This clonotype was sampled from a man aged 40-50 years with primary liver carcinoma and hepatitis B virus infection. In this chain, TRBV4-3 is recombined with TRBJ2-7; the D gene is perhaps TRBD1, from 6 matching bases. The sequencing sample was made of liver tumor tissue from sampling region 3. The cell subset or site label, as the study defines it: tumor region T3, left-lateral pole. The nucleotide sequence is TGCGCCAGCAGCCAAGATATGGGGGCGGAAGACGAGCAGTACTTC. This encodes CASSQDMGAEDEQYF.